This is a list of T cell receptor beta chains from one sample in a study of regulatory T cells in long-lasting Graves disease. TCRdb reanalysed the multiplex PCR reads using MiXCR and keeps one entry per CDR3 protein. Among about 660,000 distinct CDR3 sequences listed, about 30% were seen once. Sequencing used peripheral blood mononuclear cells (PBMCs), obtained when the disease was refractory, from a patient treated with antithyroid drugs. These receptors were taken from a female donor with Graves disease. Both conserved end residues are part of each CDR3. The D gene is left open where the match is weak. The size of a clone is reported for some rows only, either as once, few or many, or as a class for expanded clones.

abundance	d_gene	v_gene	j_gene	CDR3aa	CDR3nt
-	-	TRBV4-1	TRBJ2-5	CASSPSDFGTQYF	TGCGCCAGCAGCCCCTCGGACTTTGGGACCCAGTACTTC
many	TRBD1	TRBV11-1	TRBJ1-6	CASSPGQENSPLHF	TGTGCCAGCAGCCCGGGACAGGAGAATTCACCCCTCCACTTT
-	TRBD1	TRBV5-1	TRBJ1-2	CASSFSGTGSYGYTF	TGCGCCAGCAGCTTTTCCGGGACAGGAAGCTATGGCTACACCTTC
few	-	TRBV25-1	TRBJ1-2	CASIGQEVIGGYTF	TGTGCCAGCATAGGTCAGGAGGTCATAGGGGGCTACACCTTC
-	-	TRBV5-1	TRBJ1-2	CASSLGRVDGYTF	TGCGCCAGCAGCTTGGGCAGGGTCGATGGCTACACCTTC
-	-	TRBV5-6	TRBJ2-7	CASSLFPGSTYEQYF	TGTGCCAGCAGCTTGTTCCCCGGGAGCACCTACGAGCAGTACTTC
-	-	TRBV7-3	TRBJ1-2	CASSQNANYGYTF	TGCGCCAGCAGCCAAAACGCGAACTATGGCTACACCTTC
few	-	TRBV30	TRBJ1-4	CAWSLGAGEKLFF	TGTGCCTGGAGTTTGGGGGCGGGTGAAAAACTGTTTTTT
many	TRBD1	TRBV2	TRBJ1-1	CASRVTGVTLEAFF	TGTGCCAGCAGGGTCACAGGGGTCACCCTTGAAGCTTTCTTT
many	-	TRBV6-1	TRBJ1-5	CASTALSNQPQHF	TGTGCCAGCACTGCGCTTAGCAATCAGCCCCAGCATTTT
-	-	TRBV7-9	TRBJ2-2	CASSFFDRNTGELFF	TGTGCCAGCAGCTTCTTTGACAGAAACACCGGGGAGCTGTTTTTT
-	-	TRBV27	TRBJ1-1	CASSQSVMNTEAFF	TGTGCCAGCAGCCAGAGCGTAATGAACACTGAAGCTTTCTTT
-	TRBD1	TRBV5-6	TRBJ1-4	CASSSGTGEEGKLFF	TGTGCCAGCAGCTCTGGGACAGGGGAGGAGGGAAAACTGTTTTTT
few	TRBD2	TRBV7-3	TRBJ2-5	CASSRTGTNQETQYF	TGTGCCAGCAGCCGAACCGGGACTAACCAAGAGACCCAGTACTTC
-	TRBD1	TRBV28	TRBJ1-3	CASSSVDRVGDTIYF	TGTGCCAGCAGCTCTGTCGACAGGGTCGGAGACACCATATATTTT
-	-	TRBV5-4	TRBJ1-1	CASSQRRVGDTEAFF	TGTGCCAGCAGCCAAAGGAGGGTGGGAGACACTGAAGCTTTCTTT
-	-	TRBV5-1	TRBJ1-4	CASSRGGEGEKLFF	TGCGCCAGCAGCCGCGGAGGAGAGGGGGAAAAACTGTTTTTT
once	TRBD2	TRBV2	TRBJ2-1	CASSISGRRDEQFF	TGTGCCAGCAGTATTAGCGGGAGGCGAGATGAGCAGTTCTTC
-	TRBD2	TRBV27	TRBJ2-2	CASSLLAGSDTGELFF	TGTGCCAGCAGTTTATTAGCGGGAAGCGACACCGGGGAGCTGTTTTTT
-	-	TRBV7-9	TRBJ1-1	CASSLKTVGTEAFF	TGTGCCAGCAGCTTGAAAACAGTGGGAACTGAAGCTTTCTTT
-	TRBD1	TRBV28	TRBJ1-4	CASSLRAQGANEKLFF	TGTGCCAGCAGTTTACGCGCACAGGGGGCGAATGAAAAACTGTTTTTT
few	-	TRBV12-3/TRBV12-4	TRBJ1-1	CASTTVPKEAFF	TGTGCCAGCACCACAGTTCCCAAAGAAGCTTTCTTT
many	-	TRBV2	TRBJ1-4	CASSERGGDEKLFF	TGTGCCAGCAGTGAGCGGGGCGGGGATGAAAAACTGTTTTTT
few	-	TRBV6-2/TRBV6-3	TRBJ1-5	CASSRDRSDQPQHF	TGTGCCAGCAGTAGAGACAGGTCCGATCAGCCCCAGCATTTT
once	TRBD1	TRBV14	TRBJ1-2	CASSHPGQGDLYGYTF	TGTGCCAGCAGCCACCCGGGACAGGGGGACCTCTATGGCTACACCTTC
-	TRBD2	TRBV4-1	TRBJ2-7	CASSQDSGLATYEQYF	TGCGCCAGCAGCCAAGATAGTGGACTAGCAACCTACGAGCAGTACTTC
many	-	TRBV19	TRBJ1-2	CASSIDRRGTGKGYTF	TGTGCCAGTAGTATAGATCGGCGCGGGACTGGGAAGGGCTACACCTTC
many	-	TRBV12-3/TRBV12-4	TRBJ1-4	CASSLGGINEKLFF	TGTGCCAGCAGTTTGGGAGGGATTAATGAAAAACTGTTTTTT
-	-	TRBV7-8	TRBJ1-1	CASSLLQGVNTEAFF	TGTGCCAGCAGCTTACTCCAGGGAGTGAACACTGAAGCTTTCTTT
few	-	TRBV6-1	TRBJ1-1	CASTEDMNTEAFF	TGTGCCAGCACTGAGGACATGAACACTGAAGCTTTCTTT
few	-	TRBV12-3/TRBV12-4	TRBJ2-2	CASSLAGTINTGELFF	TGTGCCAGCAGTCTCGCCGGGACAATAAACACCGGGGAGCTGTTTTTT
many	-	TRBV20-1	TRBJ1-2	CSARGMNQAIYGYTF	TGCAGTGCTAGGGGAATGAATCAGGCCATCTATGGCTACACCTTC
-	TRBD1	TRBV19	TRBJ1-2	CASETGHYGYTF	TGTGCCTCCGAGACAGGGCACTATGGCTACACCTTC
-	TRBD1	TRBV29-1	TRBJ2-5	CSVQDRGKTQYF	TGCAGCGTGCAGGACAGGGGAAAGACCCAGTACTTC
-	-	TRBV30	TRBJ1-2	CAWSRRIYGYTF	TGTGCCTGGAGCAGGAGAATCTATGGCTACACCTTC
few	TRBD1	TRBV7-2	TRBJ2-4	CASSSPGQGEAKNIQYF	TGTGCCAGCAGCTCCCCCGGACAGGGTGAAGCCAAAAACATTCAGTACTTC
few	TRBD2	TRBV6-1	TRBJ2-2	CASKPSGMAGELFF	TGTGCCAGCAAGCCTAGCGGGATGGCCGGGGAGCTGTTTTTT
-	-	TRBV20-1	TRBJ1-4	CSARIEKLFF	TGCAGTGCTCGTATTGAAAAACTGTTTTTT
-	TRBD2	TRBV11-2	TRBJ2-7	CASSLDHWGGRAYEQYF	TGTGCCAGCAGCTTAGATCACTGGGGCGGGAGGGCCTACGAGCAGTACTTC
few	-	TRBV7-9	TRBJ1-5	CASCTDRPNQPQHF	TGTGCCAGCTGCACCGACAGGCCAAATCAGCCCCAGCATTTT
-	-	TRBV10-2	TRBJ1-5	CASRQGNNQPQHF	TGCGCCAGCAGACAGGGTAACAATCAGCCCCAGCATTTT
once	-	TRBV9	TRBJ2-1	CASSGRGTATYNEQFF	TGTGCCAGCAGCGGGAGGGGTACAGCTACTTACAATGAGCAGTTCTTC
few	-	TRBV12-3/TRBV12-4	TRBJ2-6	CASRIASGALAGANVLTF	TGTGCCAGCAGGATCGCTTCAGGGGCGTTGGCTGGGGCCAACGTCCTGACTTTC
-	-	TRBV5-6	TRBJ2-2	CASSLYRIAATGELFF	TGTGCCAGCAGCCTGTACAGGATAGCCGCCACCGGGGAGCTGTTTTTT
-	-	TRBV15	TRBJ1-3	CATSGQDNSGNTIYF	TGTGCCACCAGCGGCCAGGATAACTCTGGAAACACCATATATTTT
-	-	TRBV19	TRBJ2-5	CAGPGHSQETQYF	TGTGCCGGACCGGGACACAGCCAAGAGACCCAGTACTTC
many	TRBD1	TRBV11-1	TRBJ1-4	CASSPRDRSTEKLFF	TGTGCCAGCAGCCCCCGGGACAGGAGTACCGAAAAACTGTTTTTT
-	-	TRBV15	TRBJ1-5	CATSRDPGQPQHF	TGTGCCACCAGCAGAGATCCAGGGCAGCCCCAGCATTTT
-	-	TRBV9	TRBJ2-7	CASSVGGRNYEQYF	TGTGCCAGCAGCGTAGGAGGCAGAAATTACGAGCAGTACTTC
-	-	TRBV11-2	TRBJ2-1	CASSEVGTYNEQFF	TGTGCCAGCAGCGAAGTAGGAACCTACAATGAGCAGTTCTTC
-	-	TRBV11-2	TRBJ1-3	CASSPIRGSGNTIYF	TGTGCCAGCAGCCCAATCAGGGGCTCTGGAAACACCATATATTTT
-	-	TRBV11-2	TRBJ1-1	CASSPLWRDTEAFF	TGTGCCAGCAGCCCCCTTTGGCGGGACACTGAAGCTTTCTTT
-	TRBD1	TRBV20-1	TRBJ2-7	CSALGQGRASYEQYF	TGCAGTGCTTTGGGACAGGGGCGAGCGTCCTACGAGCAGTACTTC
-	-	TRBV20-1	TRBJ1-1	CSAMPANTEAFF	TGCAGTGCTATGCCGGCGAACACTGAAGCTTTCTTT